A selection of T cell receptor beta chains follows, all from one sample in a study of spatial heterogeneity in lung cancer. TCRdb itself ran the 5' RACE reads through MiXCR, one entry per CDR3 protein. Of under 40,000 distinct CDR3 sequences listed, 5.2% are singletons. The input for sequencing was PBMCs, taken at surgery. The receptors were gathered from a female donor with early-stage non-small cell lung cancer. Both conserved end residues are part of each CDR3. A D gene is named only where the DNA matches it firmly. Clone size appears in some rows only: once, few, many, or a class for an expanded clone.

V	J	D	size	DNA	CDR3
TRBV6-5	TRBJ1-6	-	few	TGTGCCAGCAGCCTTGCCGGGGGATCCGCCAATTCACCCCTCCACTTT	CASSLAGGSANSPLHF
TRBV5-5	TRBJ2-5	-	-	TGTGCCAGCAGCTCCTATGGGGGGCCGGGGACCCAGTACTTC	CASSSYGGPGTQYF
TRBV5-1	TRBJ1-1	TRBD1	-	TGCACCAGCAGCTTCCCTGAGGGAGGGGGCAGGACTGAAGCTTTCTTT	CTSSFPEGGGRTEAFF
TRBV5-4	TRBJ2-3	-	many	TGTGCCAGCAGCTTCGAGGGCCCACGGAGAGATACGCAGTATTTT	CASSFEGPRRDTQYF
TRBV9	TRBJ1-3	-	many	TGTGCCAGCAGCGTAGGTAACACCGGAAACACCATATATTTT	CASSVGNTGNTIYF
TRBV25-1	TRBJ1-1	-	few	TGTGCCAGCAGTGAATCCCTGGGGGCCACTGAAGCTTTCTTT	CASSESLGATEAFF
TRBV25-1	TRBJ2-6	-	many	TGTGCCAGCAGTGAATATATCTCTGGGGCCAACGTCCTGACTTTC	CASSEYISGANVLTF
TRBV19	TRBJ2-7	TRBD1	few	TGTGCCAGTAGTAACCGGGACAGGGCTTCCTACGAGCAGTACTTC	CASSNRDRASYEQYF
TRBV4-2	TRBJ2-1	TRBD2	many	TGTGCCAGCAGCCAAGAGAGCGGGGTCCTCTACAATGAGCAGTTCTTC	CASSQESGVLYNEQFF
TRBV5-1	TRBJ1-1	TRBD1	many	TGCGCCAGCAGCTCAACCCTTACAGGGGTGGGAACTGAAGCTTTCTTT	CASSSTLTGVGTEAFF
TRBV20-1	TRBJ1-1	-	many	TGCAGTGCCCCCCGAGGTGGCCACACTGAAGCTTTCTTT	CSAPRGGHTEAFF
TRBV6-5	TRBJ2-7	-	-	TGTGCCAGCAGAACAAGGGGGAGAACGGATCAGTACTTC	CASRTRGRTDQYF
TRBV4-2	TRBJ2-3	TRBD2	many	TGTGCCAGCAGCTACCGTAGCGGGGGGGCGGCAGATACGCAGTATTTT	CASSYRSGGAADTQYF
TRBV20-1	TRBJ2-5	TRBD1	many	TGCAGTGCTACACAGGGGATAGAGACCCAGTACTTC	CSATQGIETQYF
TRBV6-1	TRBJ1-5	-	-	TGTGCCAGCAGTGATACAGGGACTGTTCAGCCCCAGCATTTT	CASSDTGTVQPQHF
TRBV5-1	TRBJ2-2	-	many	TGCGCCAGCAGCCCCCTAGAACGAAGCCGATACACCGGGGAGCTGTTTTTT	CASSPLERSRYTGELFF
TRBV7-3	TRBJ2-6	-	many	TGTGCCAGCAGCATAGGGAGTGCTGGGGCCAACGTCCTGACTTTC	CASSIGSAGANVLTF
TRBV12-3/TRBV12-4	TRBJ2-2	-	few	TGTGCCAGCAGACTACGGGAGCAGGAGCTGTTTTTT	CASRLREQELFF
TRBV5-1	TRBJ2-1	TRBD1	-	TGCGCCAGCAGCAGGACAGGGGGGAATGAGCAGTTCTTC	CASSRTGGNEQFF
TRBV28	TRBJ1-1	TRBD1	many	TGTGCCAGCCGCCCCAGGGGGGGGAACACTGAAGCTTTCTTT	CASRPRGGNTEAFF
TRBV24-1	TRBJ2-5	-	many	TGTGCCACCAGTGATCCGGGAAAACAAGAGACCCAGTACTTC	CATSDPGKQETQYF
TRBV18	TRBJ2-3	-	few	TGTGCCAGCTCACCGGGATTGAGTCAGCGCACAGATACGCAGTATTTT	CASSPGLSQRTDTQYF